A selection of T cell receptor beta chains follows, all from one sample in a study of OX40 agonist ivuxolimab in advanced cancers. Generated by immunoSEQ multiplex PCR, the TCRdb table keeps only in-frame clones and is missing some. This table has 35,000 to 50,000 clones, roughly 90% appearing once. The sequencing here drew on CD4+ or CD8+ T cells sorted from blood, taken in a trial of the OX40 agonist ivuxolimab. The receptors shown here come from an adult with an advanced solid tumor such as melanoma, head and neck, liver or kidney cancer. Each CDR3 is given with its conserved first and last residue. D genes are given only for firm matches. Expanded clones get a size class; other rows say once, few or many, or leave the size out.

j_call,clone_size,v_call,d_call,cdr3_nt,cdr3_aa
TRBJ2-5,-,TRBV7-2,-,TGTGCCAGCAGCACCTATAGTGGGGGGCGTCAAGAGACCCAGTACTTC,CASSTYSGGRQETQYF
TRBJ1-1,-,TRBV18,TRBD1,TGTGCCAGCTCACCTTACCAGGGACAGGGACCATTCACTGAAGCTTTCTTT,CASSPYQGQGPFTEAFF
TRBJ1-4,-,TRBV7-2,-,TGTGCCAGCAGCTTAAGCGTTTATGAAAAACTGTTTTTT,CASSLSVYEKLFF
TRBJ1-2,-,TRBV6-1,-,TGTGCCAGCAGTGAATGGGCCGGTGGGATGGGCCATGGCTACACCTTC,CASSEWAGGMGHGYTF
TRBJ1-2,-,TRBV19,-,TGTGCCAGTACCCCGAATCGTGGGACGGCCGGGGTTGATGGCTACACCTTC,CASTPNRGTAGVDGYTF
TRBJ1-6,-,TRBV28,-,TGTGCCACCAAACCACCACGGGGTTCACCCCTCCACTTT,CATKPPRGSPLHF
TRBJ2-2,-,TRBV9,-,TGTGCCAGCAGCGGACCGAAGAACACCGGGGAGCTGTTTTTT,CASSGPKNTGELFF
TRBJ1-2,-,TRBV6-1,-,TGTGCCAGCGTTGACAGACACCCTAACTATGGCTACACCTTC,CASVDRHPNYGYTF
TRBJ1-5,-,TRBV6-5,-,TGTGCCAGCAAGCCCGGGCCAAGGGGGGATCAGCCCCAGCATTTT,CASKPGPRGDQPQHF
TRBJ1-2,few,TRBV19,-,TGTGCCAGTAGTATTGGTCGGCAGAGCTATGGCTACACCTTC,CASSIGRQSYGYTF
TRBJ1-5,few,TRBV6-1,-,TGTGCCAGCGTAGTGTGGGGCAATCAGCCCCAGCATTTT,CASVVWGNQPQHF
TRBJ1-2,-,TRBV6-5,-,TGTGCCAGCAGTTACTCGACCAGGGATGGTGGCTACACCTTC,CASSYSTRDGGYTF
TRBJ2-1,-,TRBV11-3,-,TGTGCCAGCAGCTTATCATTCGGGAGCTCCTACAATGAGCAGTTCTTC,CASSLSFGSSYNEQFF
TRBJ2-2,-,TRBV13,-,TGTGCCAGCAGCTTACTTCTCTCCGAACTAAGCACCGGGGAGCTGTTTTTT,CASSLLLSELSTGELFF
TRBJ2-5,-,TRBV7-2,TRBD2,TGTGCCAGCAGCGGGACTAGAGAGGAACAGACCCAGTACTTC,CASSGTREEQTQYF
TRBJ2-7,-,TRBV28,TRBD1,TGTGCCAGCAGTTCGTCACAGGGGCCCTACGAGCAGTACTTC,CASSSSQGPYEQYF
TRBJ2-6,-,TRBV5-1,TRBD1,TGCGCCAGCAGGGTGACAGGGGTACCTGGGGCCAACGTCCTGACTTTC,CASRVTGVPGANVLTF
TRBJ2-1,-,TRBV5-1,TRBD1,TGCGCCAGCAGCATGGACGGGACAGGGGTATACAATGAGCAGTTCTTC,CASSMDGTGVYNEQFF
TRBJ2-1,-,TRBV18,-,TGTGCCAGCTCAACACTCGTGGGGGGGCACTACAATGAGCAGTTCTTC,CASSTLVGGHYNEQFF
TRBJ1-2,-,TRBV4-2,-,TGTGCCAGCAGCCAAGTAAGGGGTCGGGACTATGGCTACACCTTC,CASSQVRGRDYGYTF
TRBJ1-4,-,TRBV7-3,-,TGTGCCAGCAGCTTATTCCGGGGAGGGGAACTGTTTTTT,CASSLFRGGELFF
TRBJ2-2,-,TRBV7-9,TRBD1,TGTGCCAGCAGCCACCGACAGGGGTACACCGGGGAGCTGTTTTTT,CASSHRQGYTGELFF